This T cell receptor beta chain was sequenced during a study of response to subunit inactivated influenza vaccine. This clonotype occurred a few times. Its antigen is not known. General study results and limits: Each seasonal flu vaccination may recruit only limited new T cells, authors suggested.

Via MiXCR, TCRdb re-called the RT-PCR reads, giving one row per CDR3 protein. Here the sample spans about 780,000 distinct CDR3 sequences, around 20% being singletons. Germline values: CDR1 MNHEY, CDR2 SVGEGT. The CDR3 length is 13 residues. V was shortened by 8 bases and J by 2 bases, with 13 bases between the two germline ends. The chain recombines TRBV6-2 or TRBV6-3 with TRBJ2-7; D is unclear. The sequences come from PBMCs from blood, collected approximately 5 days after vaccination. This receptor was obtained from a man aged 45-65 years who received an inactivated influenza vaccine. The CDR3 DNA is TGTGCCAGCGGCCGGGCAGGTACCTACGAGCAGTACTTC. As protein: CASGRAGTYEQYF.